The 8 T cell receptor beta chains below all came from one sample that was sequenced in a study of T-cell reconstitution after alpha-beta-depleted transplantation in children. Preparation of the TCRbeta library involved a method that used unique molecular identifiers. TCRdb used MiXCR to reprocess the PCR reads, holding one entry per CDR3 protein. Of 200,000 to 250,000 distinct CDR3 sequences in the sample, about 25% were seen once. The sample here was PBMCs, taken before TCRalphabeta/CD19-depleted stem cell transplant. These receptors came from a girl aged 2-9 years with Fanconi anemia, due to receive a stem cell transplant.

The rearrangement joins TRBV28 to TRBJ2-7; TRBD2 agrees at 7 bases. J lost 12 bases, V lost 3 bases, and 5 bases had no gene match. The CDR3 loop spans 11 amino acids. CDR1 is MDHEN, CDR2 SYDVKM, per germline. The chain's CDR3 is CASSLAGDPYF. The CDR3 DNA sequence: TGTGCCAGCAGTTTGGCGGGAGACCCGTACTTC.

As to this clonotype: Germline is not matched at one junction end, which may reflect a read error. The chain combines TRBV20-1 with TRBJ2-7, with D perhaps matching TRBD1 or TRBD2 (5 bases each). From germline, CDR1 is DFQATT and CDR2 SNEGSKA (reference sequence). The length of the CDR3 is 11 residues. The CDR3 nucleotides are TGCAGTGCTCTCCGAGGGGATCGATTGGACTTC. This encodes CSALRGDRLDF.

There are a few counts of this clonotype. The chain links TRBV13 to TRBJ2-1, with D possibly called TRBD1 or TRBD2 (7 bases each). The length of the CDR3 is 15 residues. Trimming cost V 2 bases and J 5 bases, with 13 bases left between them. The germline V gene encodes CDR1 PRHDT and CDR2 FYEKMQ (reference sequence). The CDR3 region is CASSLLGRGHNEQFF. DNA of the CDR3: TGTGCCAGCAGCTTATTAGGGAGGGGGCACAATGAGCAGTTCTTC.

Details on this clonotype: Germline and junction disagree at one end, which may indicate a read error. V is TRBV20-1 and J is TRBJ2-1; 10 bases fit TRBD2. The CDR3 runs 16 residues. Germline CDR1 is DFQATT and CDR2 is SNEGSKA (reference sequence). The CDR3 DNA reads as TGCTGTGCTAGTAGCGGGGGGCTATATTCCTACAATGAGCAGTTCTTC. Protein sequence: CCASSGGLYSYNEQFF.

This clonotype was seen a few times. J is TRBJ2-2 and V is TRBV4-2; a weak D match, TRBD2 (6 bases). From germline, CDR1 is LGHNA and CDR2 YNFKEQ. The CDR3 contains 16 residues. V was trimmed by 0 bases and J by 1 base, leaving 9 bases between them. The CDR3 reads CASSQDLSGNTGELFF. In DNA, the CDR3 is TGTGCCAGCAGCCAAGATCTTAGCGGGAACACCGGGGAGCTGTTTTTT.

This clonotype was observed a single time. J is TRBJ2-1 and V is TRBV5-1, with D perhaps matching TRBD2 (6 bases). The V end was cut by 4 bases, the J end by 9 bases, with 17 bases between. The CDR3 extends over 14 amino acids. CDR1 and CDR2 (germline): SGHRS, YFSETQ. The CDR3 nucleotides read TGCGCCAGCAGCCACCCCCCGGAGGGTAGTGAGCAGTTCTTC. This codes for CASSHPPEGSEQFF.

This CDR3 is CSVAGLSYGYTF. Written as DNA, the CDR3 is TGCAGCGTTGCCGGGCTTTCCTATGGCTACACCTTC. The chain has TRBV29-1 and TRBJ1-2; D not certain. Germline-derived CDR1 and CDR2 are SQVTM and ANQGSEA. Trimming cost V 4 bases and J 4 bases, with 10 bases left between them. CDR3 length: 12 amino acids.

The sample holds a few counts of this clonotype. The rearrangement joins TRBV12-3 or TRBV12-4 to TRBJ1-4, with no clear D. V was cut by 5 bases and J by 0 bases, with 10 bases left in between. The CDR3 runs to 15 residues. In nucleotides, the CDR3 is TGTGCCAGCAGTAAGAACAGTGCAACTAATGAAAAACTGTTTTTT. Amino acids: CASSKNSATNEKLFF.